One T cell receptor beta chain is described in this entry. The data are from a study of T cell changes during pregnancy in multiple sclerosis. Looked up from germline, CDR1 is SGHKS and CDR2 is YYEKEE (reference sequence). The CDR3 totals 14 residues. Trimming removed 2 bases at V and 2 bases at J, with 11 bases between. Here immunoSEQ multiplex PCR was the method, and the copy in TCRdb shows in-frame clones only, minus some. Among 30,000 to 40,000 clones listed, about nine tenths were seen once. The chain is built from TRBV5-5 and TRBJ2-7; D is perhaps TRBD1 (6 bases). The clonotype originates from a female donor with multiple sclerosis, enrolled in a pregnancy study. Specimen: CD8+ T cells from peripheral blood mononuclear cells, collected in the second trimester of pregnancy. CDR3 sequence reads: CASSFGTSAYEQYF. CDR3 nucleotide sequence: TGTGCCAGCAGCTTCGGGACATCTGCCTACGAGCAGTACTTC.